This T cell receptor (beta chain) derives from a study of read filtering for tumor transcriptome and immune sequencing. Study in general: Per sample, TCR-region reads ranged about 4.05 to 10.27 million by IR-seq, 85 to 1273 by RNA-seq. Study results and limitations: RNA-seq captured clonotypes less deeply and reliably than IR-seq. The sorted CD138-negative fraction was a mixed bone marrow immune population, not purified T cells.

Sampling of bone marrow took place during active disease in every patient. In its sample, this clonotype was seen many times. Its matching antigen is unknown. The CDR3 has 14 residues. The V gene's germline CDR1 is MNHNY and CDR2 SVGAGI (reference sequence). V was clipped by 1 base and J by 5 bases, with 10 bases between them. From around 0.4 ug of RNA, a library with molecular barcoded alpha/delta and beta/gamma adaptors was made. TCRdb fed the reads into MiXCR, producing one record per CDR3 protein. The data show tens of thousands of distinct CDR3 sequences, around a fifth seen once. This TCR was sampled from a donor aged 40 or older with multiple myeloma. The source material was a population of CD138-negative cells sorted from bone marrow. The chain uses TRBV6-6 and TRBJ2-3; D may be TRBD1 or TRBD2 (5 bases each). The CDR3 nucleotides are TGTGCCAGCAGTTACTGGGGGAATGGAGATACGCAGTATTTT. Translating gives CASSYWGNGDTQYF.